Each of the 7 T cell receptor beta chains below was sequenced from the same sample in a study of T cell responses to AZD1222 COVID-19 vaccine. Generated by immunoSEQ multiplex PCR, the TCRdb table keeps only in-frame clones and is missing some. In the table there are tens of thousands of clones, 88% of which are singletons. This sample comprised peripheral blood, obtained on day 0 of AZD1222 vaccination. The source is an adult in good health.

This chain connects TRBV6-1 to TRBJ2-1; 7 nucleotides match TRBD2. The germline V gene has CDR1 MNHNS and CDR2 SASEGT. Trimming took 3 bases from V and 5 from J; bases not matched to a gene: 7. The CDR3 runs 15 residues. The CDR3 DNA is TGTGCCAGCAGTGAGGTAGCGGGTCTAGACAATGAGCAGTTCTTC. Amino acids: CASSEVAGLDNEQFF.

In the case of this clone: Other nucleotide sequences in the sample specify the same CDR3. V and J are TRBV18 and TRBJ1-1; 9 nucleotides match TRBD1. CDR1 is KGHSH, CDR2 LQKENI, per germline. Trimming at V came to 3 bases and at J to 1 base, leaving 0 bases not matched to a gene. The CDR3 length is 14 residues. CDR3 DNA sequence: TGTGCCAGCTCACCGGGACAGGGGAACACTGAAGCTTTCTTT. It specifies CASSPGQGNTEAFF.

The genes are TRBV9 and TRBJ1-3, with TRBD1 matching 12 bases. There are 16 residues in the CDR3. CDR1 and CDR2 (germline): SGDLS, YYNGEE. The junction had 4 bases not matched to a gene; V was cut back by 0 bases and J by 6 bases. CDR3 protein: CASSVDGTGGVNTIYF. The CDR3 DNA reads TGTGCCAGCAGCGTAGATGGGACAGGGGGCGTAAACACCATATATTTT. Filled out from reference TRBV9 and TRBJ1-3, the complete variable domain reads DSGVTQTPKHLITATGQRVTLRCSPRSGDLSVYWYQQSLDQGLQFLIQYYNGEERAKGNILERFSAQQFPDLHSELNLSSLELGDSALYFCASSVDGTGGVNTIYFGEGSWLTVV.

This chain's CDR3 is CASSQADPGTQYF. The CDR3 nucleotides are TGTGCCAGCAGCCAAGCGGATCCGGGTACGCAGTATTTT. V and J are TRBV4-2 and TRBJ2-3; the D is unclear. This CDR3 is 13 amino acids long. V was trimmed by 1 base and J by 8 bases, leaving 10 bases between them. Germline CDR1 and CDR2: LGHNA and YNFKEQ.

V gene TRBV20-1 combines with J gene TRBJ2-1; D remains ambiguous. Trimming cost V 3 bases and J 11 bases, with 11 bases left between them. The CDR3 sequence is 11 residues long. CDR1 and CDR2 from the germline V gene are DFQATT and SNEGSKA (reference sequence). The CDR3, as DNA: TGCAGTGCTAGTCGGTCCTGGAAGCAGTTCTTC. This codes for CSASRSWKQFF.

The rearrangement links TRBV2 to TRBJ1-6, with TRBD1 matching 7 bases. The CDR3 consists of 13 residues. Germline V gives CDR1 SNHLY, CDR2 FYNNEI. The V gene end was trimmed by 7 bases and the J gene end by 7 bases; junction bases not matched to a gene: 4. The CDR3, as DNA: TGTGCCAGCATCCGGGACAGAAATTCACCCCTCCACTTT. Translation gives CASIRDRNSPLHF.

The rearrangement joins TRBV7-6 to TRBJ2-5; D remains ambiguous. The germline gives CDR1 SGHVS, CDR2 FNYEAQ. Trimming left V 1 base short and J 5 bases short, with 5 bases between. This CDR3 spans 12 amino acids. CDR3 nucleotides: TGTGCCAGCAGCTTAGTCGCGGAGACCCAGTACTTC. This gives the protein CASSLVAETQYF. Complete variable domain (other parts from reference TRBV7-6 and TRBJ2-5): GAGVSQSPRYKVTKRGQDVALRCDPISGHVSLYWYRQALGQGPEFLTYFNYEAQQDKSGLPNDRFSAERPEGSISTLTIQRTEQRDSAMYRCASSLVAETQYFGPGTRLLVL.